This is a list of T cell receptor beta chains from one sample in a study of OX40 agonist ivuxolimab in advanced cancers. Produced via immunoSEQ multiplex PCR; TCRdb's table is partial and in-frame only. The profile shows about 77,000 clones, around nine tenths of them singletons. This specimen was CD4+ or CD8+ T cells sorted from blood, taken in a trial of the OX40 agonist ivuxolimab. The receptors were sampled from an adult with an advanced solid tumor such as melanoma, head and neck, liver or kidney cancer. Both conserved end residues are part of each CDR3. Fields, in order: J gene, V gene, CDR3 protein.

TRBJ2-7 | TRBV2 | CASSVGQGGGEQYF
TRBJ1-4 | TRBV18 | CASSPGTTNEKLFF
TRBJ2-2 | TRBV7-3 | CASSLAGNTGELFF
TRBJ2-3 | TRBV6-5 | CASSYSRGTDTQYF
TRBJ2-3 | TRBV7-6 | CASSSDSAGAPADTQYF
TRBJ2-5 | TRBV25-1 | CASSERNSQETQYF
TRBJ2-3 | TRBV15 | CATSRRGGSTDTQYF
TRBJ1-2 | TRBV9 | CASSVDRSYGYTF
TRBJ2-5 | TRBV4-3 | CASSQGLAGGETQYF
TRBJ2-2 | TRBV11-2 | CASSLEVTGTNTGELFF
TRBJ2-7 | TRBV19 | CASSITQTGLDEQYF
TRBJ2-3 | TRBV19 | CASSIGSTDTQYF
TRBJ2-2 | TRBV5-6 | CASSLTGGAANTGELFF
TRBJ2-6 | TRBV19 | CASSWGQASGANVLTF
TRBJ1-3 | TRBV5-1 | CASSRLSGNTIYF
TRBJ2-3 | TRBV27 | CASSLRLAGTQYF
TRBJ1-1 | TRBV7-9 | CASSLLTGVMNTEAFF
TRBJ2-3 | TRBV19 | CASASGTGITGTDTQYF
TRBJ2-1 | TRBV30 | CAWSRQGLNNEQFF
TRBJ1-5 | TRBV18 | CASSPAGNQPQHF
TRBJ2-1 | TRBV20-1 | CSANRNEQFF
TRBJ2-5 | TRBV29-1 | CSPPLTSGGEETQYF
TRBJ2-7 | TRBV6-6 | CASRLSGSRDEQYF
TRBJ2-1 | TRBV5-1 | CASSLDSGGSSYNEQFF
TRBJ2-5 | TRBV5-1 | CASSPPGSTETQYF
TRBJ1-4 | TRBV29-1 | CSVDRQDNEKLFF
TRBJ1-3 | TRBV29-1 | CSVALSGNTIYF
TRBJ2-5 | TRBV9 | CASSVGSVQETQYF
TRBJ2-2 | TRBV10-3 | CAISEYREGVAGELFF
TRBJ2-1 | TRBV5-4 | CASSPTSGGPYNEQFF
TRBJ2-1 | TRBV9 | CASSMTSVDEQFF
TRBJ1-1 | TRBV7-9 | CASSPETGVNTEAFF
TRBJ1-2 | TRBV4-3 | CASSSSPGNYYGYTF
TRBJ2-5 | TRBV7-3 | CATSPGQETQYF
TRBJ1-2 | TRBV19 | CASNRLSPGTGSLYGYTF
TRBJ1-2 | TRBV6-1 | CASSEALRDYGYTF
TRBJ2-5 | TRBV29-1 | CSVEPIGPRGRLVTQYF
TRBJ2-3 | TRBV6-5 | CASSYSTGFGTDTQYF
TRBJ2-7 | TRBV6-1 | CASSRGPYEQYF
TRBJ2-7 | TRBV10-1 | CASSPSGSSYEQYF
TRBJ1-2 | TRBV5-4 | CASSPDRVGGYTF
TRBJ2-7 | TRBV7-9 | CASSKASGRIYEQYF
TRBJ1-5 | TRBV19 | CATEGWNQPQHF
TRBJ2-4 | TRBV11-2 | CASSSRLAKNIQYF
TRBJ2-6 | TRBV4-2 | CASSPGGTGPSGANVLTF
TRBJ2-3 | TRBV13 | CASSLTSPDTQYF
TRBJ2-2 | TRBV5-4 | CASSTPTFGGELFF
TRBJ2-1 | TRBV6-1 | CASSLAGLSYNEQFF
TRBJ2-5 | TRBV6-5 | CASSYSTSGGQETQYF